This TCR beta chain was sequenced for a study of cytomegalovirus exposure and HLA in healthy donors. This clone was found once. Vbeta (60) and Jbeta (13) primers were used in the PCR. Produced via immunoSEQ multiplex PCR; TCRdb's table is partial and in-frame only. The sample carries under 200,000 clones, roughly four fifths recorded once. The CDR3 is made up of 14 amino acids. The V end was cut by 4 bases, the J end by 9 bases, with 14 bases between. The V gene's germline CDR1 is SGHRS and CDR2 YFSETQ. The receptor's source is a man aged 35 to 55 in good health and CMV-seronegative. Input material: PBMCs. V is TRBV5-1 and J is TRBJ1-6, with a possible D match to TRBD1 (6 bases). The CDR3 coding sequence is TGCGCCAGCAGCGAAGGACGGGGGGCTTCACCCCTCCACTTT. Protein sequence: CASSEGRGASPLHF.